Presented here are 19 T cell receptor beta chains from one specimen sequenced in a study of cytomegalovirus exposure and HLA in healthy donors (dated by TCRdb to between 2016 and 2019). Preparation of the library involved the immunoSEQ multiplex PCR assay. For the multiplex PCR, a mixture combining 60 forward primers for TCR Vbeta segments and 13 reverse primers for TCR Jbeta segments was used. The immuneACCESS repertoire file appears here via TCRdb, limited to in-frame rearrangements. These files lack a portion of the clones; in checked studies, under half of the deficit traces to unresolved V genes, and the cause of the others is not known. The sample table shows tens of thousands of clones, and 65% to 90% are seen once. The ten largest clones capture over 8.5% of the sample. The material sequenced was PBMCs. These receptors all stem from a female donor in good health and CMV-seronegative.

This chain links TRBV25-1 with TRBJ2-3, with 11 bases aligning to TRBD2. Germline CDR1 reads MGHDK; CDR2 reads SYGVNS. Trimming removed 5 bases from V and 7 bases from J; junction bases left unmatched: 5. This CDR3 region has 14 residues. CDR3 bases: TGTGCCAGCAGTCTAGCGGGGGGAGAGTATACGCAGTATTTT. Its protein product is CASSLAGGEYTQYF.

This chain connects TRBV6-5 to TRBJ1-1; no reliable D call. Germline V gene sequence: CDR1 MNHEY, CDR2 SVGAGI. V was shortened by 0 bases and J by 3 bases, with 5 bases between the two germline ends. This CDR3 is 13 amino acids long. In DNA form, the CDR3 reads TGTGCCAGCAGTTACTCGTATGACACTGAAGCTTTCTTT. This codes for CASSYSYDTEAFF.

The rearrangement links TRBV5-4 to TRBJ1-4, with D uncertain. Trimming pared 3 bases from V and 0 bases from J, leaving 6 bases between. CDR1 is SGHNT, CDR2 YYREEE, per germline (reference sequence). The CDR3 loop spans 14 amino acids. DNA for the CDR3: TGTGCCAGCAGCTGGAGTCCAACTAATGAAAAACTGTTTTTT. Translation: CASSWSPTNEKLFF.

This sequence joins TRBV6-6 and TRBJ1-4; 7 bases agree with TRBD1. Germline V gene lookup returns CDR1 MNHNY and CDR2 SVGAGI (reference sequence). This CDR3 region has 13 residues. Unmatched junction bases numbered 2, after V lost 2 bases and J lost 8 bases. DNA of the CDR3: TGTGCCAGCAGTTACGAGACAGGGGAAAAACTGTTTTTT. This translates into CASSYETGEKLFF.

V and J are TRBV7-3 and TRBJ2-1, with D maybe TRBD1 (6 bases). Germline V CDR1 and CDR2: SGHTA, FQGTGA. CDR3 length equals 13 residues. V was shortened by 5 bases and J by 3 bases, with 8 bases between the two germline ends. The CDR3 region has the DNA TGTGCCAGCAGCGACAGGCACTACAATGAGCAGTTCTTC. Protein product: CASSDRHYNEQFF.

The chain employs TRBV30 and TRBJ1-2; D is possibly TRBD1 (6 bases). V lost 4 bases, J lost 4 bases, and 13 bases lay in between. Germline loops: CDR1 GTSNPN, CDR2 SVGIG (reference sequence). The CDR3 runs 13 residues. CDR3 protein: CAWTAGAIYGYTF. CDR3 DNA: TGTGCCTGGACGGCAGGGGCTATCTATGGCTACACCTTC.

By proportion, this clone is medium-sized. This CDR3 is CASSPSGTPSSYEQYF. As DNA, the CDR3 is TGTGCCAGTAGCCCAAGCGGGACCCCTAGCTCCTACGAGCAGTACTTC. This sequence joins TRBV19 and TRBJ2-7; 7 nucleotides line up with TRBD2. The V gene's germline CDR1 is LNHDA and CDR2 SQIVND (reference sequence). The CDR3 is made up of 16 amino acids. Trimming removed 6 bases from V and 0 bases from J; junction bases left unmatched: 11. Filled out from reference TRBV19 and TRBJ2-7, the complete variable domain reads DGGITQSPKYLFRKEGQNVTLSCEQNLNHDAMYWYRQDPGQGLRLIYYSQIVNDFQKGDIAEGYSVSREKKESFPLTVTSAQKNPTAFYLCASSPSGTPSSYEQYFGPGTRLTVT.

CDR3 sequence reads: CASSLSPSTDTQYF. DNA of the CDR3: TGTGCCAGCAGCTTATCCCCTAGCACAGATACGCAGTATTTT. V gene TRBV7-2 combines with J gene TRBJ2-3; D gene unclear. Germline V gives CDR1 SGHTA, CDR2 FQGNSA. The CDR3 runs 14 residues. The V and J ends lost 2 bases and 0 bases respectively, with 6 bases between them. The complete variable domain, with remaining parts taken from reference TRBV7-2 and TRBJ2-3, reads GAGVSQSPSNKVTEKGKDVELRCDPISGHTALYWYRQSLGQGLEFLIYFQGNSAPDKSGLPSDRFSAERTGGSVSTLTIQRTQQEDSAVYLCASSLSPSTDTQYFGPGTRLTVL.

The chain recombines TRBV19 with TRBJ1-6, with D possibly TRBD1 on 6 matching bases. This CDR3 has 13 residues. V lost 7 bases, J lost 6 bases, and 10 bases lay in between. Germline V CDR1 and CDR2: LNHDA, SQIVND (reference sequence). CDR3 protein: CASTQGTNSPLHF. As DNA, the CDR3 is TGTGCCAGTACTCAGGGGACTAATTCACCCCTCCACTTT.

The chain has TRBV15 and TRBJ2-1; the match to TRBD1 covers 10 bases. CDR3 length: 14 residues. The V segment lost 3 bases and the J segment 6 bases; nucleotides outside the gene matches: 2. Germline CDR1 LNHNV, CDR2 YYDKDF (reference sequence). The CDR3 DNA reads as TGTGCCACCAGCAGGAGGACAGGGGGCAATGAGCAGTTCTTC. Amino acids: CATSRRTGGNEQFF.

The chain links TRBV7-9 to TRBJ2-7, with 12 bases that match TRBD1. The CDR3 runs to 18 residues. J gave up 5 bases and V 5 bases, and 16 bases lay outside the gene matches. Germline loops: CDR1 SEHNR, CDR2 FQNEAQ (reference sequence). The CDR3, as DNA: TGTGCCAGCAGCGACCGACCGTTCCGGGACAGGGGGCAAGACGAGCAGTACTTC. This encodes CASSDRPFRDRGQDEQYF.

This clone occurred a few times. This CDR3 reads CFVWDRGRETQYF. Written as DNA, the CDR3 is TGTTTCGTCTGGGACAGGGGGAGGGAGACCCAGTACTTC. The chain carries TRBV11-2 and TRBJ2-5, with 11 bases identical to TRBD1. The CDR3 is 13 residues long. Germline CDR1 and CDR2: SGHAT and FQNNGV.

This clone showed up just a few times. CDR3 amino acids: CAISEPSSSGRLQDTQYF. The CDR3 DNA sequence: TGTGCCATCAGTGAGCCGTCCTCGAGCGGGAGGTTGCAAGATACGCAGTATTTT. The rearrangement joins TRBV10-3 to TRBJ2-3; 9 bases fit TRBD2. Per the germline V gene, CDR1 is ENHRY and CDR2 is SYGVKD. With 2 bases clipped from V and 5 bases from J, the junction kept 14 bases outside the gene matches. The CDR3 is 18 amino acids.

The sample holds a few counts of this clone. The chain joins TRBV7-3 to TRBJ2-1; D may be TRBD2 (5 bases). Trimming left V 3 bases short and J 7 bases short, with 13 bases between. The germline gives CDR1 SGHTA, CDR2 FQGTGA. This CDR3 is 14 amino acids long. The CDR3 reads CASSFGLSTNEQFF. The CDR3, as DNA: TGTGCCAGCAGCTTTGGACTCTCGACGAATGAGCAGTTCTTC.

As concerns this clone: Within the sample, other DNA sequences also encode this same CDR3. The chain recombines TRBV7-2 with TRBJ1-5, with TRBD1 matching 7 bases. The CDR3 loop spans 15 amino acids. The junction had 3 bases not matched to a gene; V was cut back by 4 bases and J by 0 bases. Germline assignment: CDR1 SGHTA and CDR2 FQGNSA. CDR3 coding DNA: TGTGCCAGCAGCTCCAGGGGGTATAGCAATCAGCCCCAGCATTTT. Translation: CASSSRGYSNQPQHF.

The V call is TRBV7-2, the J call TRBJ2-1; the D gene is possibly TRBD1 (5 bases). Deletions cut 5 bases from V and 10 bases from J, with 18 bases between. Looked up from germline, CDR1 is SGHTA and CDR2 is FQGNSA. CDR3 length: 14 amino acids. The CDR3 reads CASSQNGAVDEQFF. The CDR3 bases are TGTGCCAGCAGCCAAAATGGGGCGGTCGACGAGCAGTTCTTC.

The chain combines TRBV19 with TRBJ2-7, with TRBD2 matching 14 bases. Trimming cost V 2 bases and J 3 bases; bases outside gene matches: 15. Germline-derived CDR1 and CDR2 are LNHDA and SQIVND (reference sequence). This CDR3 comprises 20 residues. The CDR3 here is CASSISTGAAGLAGGYEQYF. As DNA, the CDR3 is TGTGCCAGTAGTATATCGACAGGGGCCGCCGGACTAGCGGGGGGCTACGAGCAGTACTTC.

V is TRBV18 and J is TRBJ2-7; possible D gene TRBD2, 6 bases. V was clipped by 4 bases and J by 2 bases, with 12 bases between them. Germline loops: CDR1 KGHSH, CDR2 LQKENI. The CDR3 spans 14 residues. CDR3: CASSQNGLTYEQYF. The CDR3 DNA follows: TGTGCCAGCTCACAGAATGGACTAACCTACGAGCAGTACTTC.

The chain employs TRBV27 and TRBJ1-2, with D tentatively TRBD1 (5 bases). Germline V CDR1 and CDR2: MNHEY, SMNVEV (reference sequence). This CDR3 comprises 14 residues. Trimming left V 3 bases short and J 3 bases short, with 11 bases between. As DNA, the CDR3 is TGTGCCAGCAGTTTTATGGACAAAGACTATGGCTACACCTTC. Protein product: CASSFMDKDYGYTF.